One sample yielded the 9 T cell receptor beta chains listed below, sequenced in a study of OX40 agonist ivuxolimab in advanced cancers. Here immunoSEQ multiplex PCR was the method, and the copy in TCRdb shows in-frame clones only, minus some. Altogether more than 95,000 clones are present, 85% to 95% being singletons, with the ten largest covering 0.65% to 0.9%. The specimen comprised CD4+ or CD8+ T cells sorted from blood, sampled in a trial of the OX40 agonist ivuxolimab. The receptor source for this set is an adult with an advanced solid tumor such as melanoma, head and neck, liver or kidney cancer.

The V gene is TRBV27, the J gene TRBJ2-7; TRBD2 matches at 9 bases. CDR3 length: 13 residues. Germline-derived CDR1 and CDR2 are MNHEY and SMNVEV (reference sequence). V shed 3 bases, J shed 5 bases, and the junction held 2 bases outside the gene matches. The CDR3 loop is CASSLGLADEQYF. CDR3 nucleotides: TGTGCCAGCAGTTTGGGACTAGCAGACGAGCAGTACTTC.

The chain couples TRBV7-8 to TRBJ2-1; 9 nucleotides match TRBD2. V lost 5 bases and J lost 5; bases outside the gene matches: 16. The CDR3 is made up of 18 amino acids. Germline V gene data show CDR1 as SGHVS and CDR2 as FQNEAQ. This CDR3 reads CASSVSRVAGGRNNEQFF. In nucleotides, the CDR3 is TGTGCCAGCAGCGTTAGCAGGGTTGCGGGAGGGCGAAACAATGAGCAGTTCTTC.

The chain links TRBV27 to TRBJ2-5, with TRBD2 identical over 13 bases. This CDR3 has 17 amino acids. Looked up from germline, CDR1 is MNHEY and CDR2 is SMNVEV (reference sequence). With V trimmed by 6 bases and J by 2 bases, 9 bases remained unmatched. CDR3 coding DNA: TGTGCCAGCAGCCCGGGGGGGACTAGCGGGATGCAAGAGACCCAGTACTTC. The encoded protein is CASSPGGTSGMQETQYF.

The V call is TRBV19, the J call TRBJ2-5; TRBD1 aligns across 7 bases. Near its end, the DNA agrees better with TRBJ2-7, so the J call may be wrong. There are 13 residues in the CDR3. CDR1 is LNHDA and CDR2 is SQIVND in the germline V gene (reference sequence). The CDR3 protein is CASSGDRTYEQYF. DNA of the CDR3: TGTGCCAGTAGCGGGGACAGAACCTACGAGCAGTACTTC.

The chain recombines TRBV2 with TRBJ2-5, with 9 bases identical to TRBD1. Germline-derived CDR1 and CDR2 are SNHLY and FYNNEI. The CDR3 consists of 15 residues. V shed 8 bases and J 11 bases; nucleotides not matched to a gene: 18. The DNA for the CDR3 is TGTGCCAGCTCTATTCCCCCACAGGGGGCGGGGGAGCAGTACTTC. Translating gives CASSIPPQGAGEQYF.

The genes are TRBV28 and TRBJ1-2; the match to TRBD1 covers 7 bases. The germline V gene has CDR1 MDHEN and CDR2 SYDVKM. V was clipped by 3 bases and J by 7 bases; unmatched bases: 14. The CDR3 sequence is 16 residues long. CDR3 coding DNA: TGTGCCAGCAGTTTGGGAGGGACTACAGGGGTGGGTGGCTACACCTTC. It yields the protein CASSLGGTTGVGGYTF.

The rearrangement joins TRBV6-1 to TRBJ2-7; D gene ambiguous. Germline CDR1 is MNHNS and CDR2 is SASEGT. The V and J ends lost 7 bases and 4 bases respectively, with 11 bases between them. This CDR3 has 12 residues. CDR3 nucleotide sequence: TGTGCCAGCATCCAATCCCGGTACGAGCAGTACTTC. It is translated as CASIQSRYEQYF.

CDR3 residues: CASSSGRQYTEAFF. CDR3 coding DNA: TGTGCCAGCAGCTCGGGACGGCAATACACTGAAGCTTTCTTT. V usage is TRBV5-4 and J usage is TRBJ1-1, with D possibly TRBD1 on 5 matching bases. The CDR3 runs to 14 residues. Germline V gene data show CDR1 as SGHNT and CDR2 as YYREEE (reference sequence). V lost 3 bases to trimming and J lost 3 bases, with 12 bases between them. Full variable domain (missing parts from reference TRBV5-4 and TRBJ1-1): ETGVTQSPTHLIKTRGQQVTLRCSSQSGHNTVSWYQQALGQGPQFIFQYYREEENGRGNFPPRFSGLQFPNYSSELNVNALELDDSALYLCASSSGRQYTEAFFGQGTRLTVV.

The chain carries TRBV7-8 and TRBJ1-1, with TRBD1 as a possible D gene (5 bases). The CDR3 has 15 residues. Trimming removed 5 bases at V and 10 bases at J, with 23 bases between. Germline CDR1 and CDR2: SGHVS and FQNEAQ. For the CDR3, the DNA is TGTGCCAGCAGCATAGGGACCTCAGGTCACGGATCAGCTTTCTTT. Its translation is CASSIGTSGHGSAFF.